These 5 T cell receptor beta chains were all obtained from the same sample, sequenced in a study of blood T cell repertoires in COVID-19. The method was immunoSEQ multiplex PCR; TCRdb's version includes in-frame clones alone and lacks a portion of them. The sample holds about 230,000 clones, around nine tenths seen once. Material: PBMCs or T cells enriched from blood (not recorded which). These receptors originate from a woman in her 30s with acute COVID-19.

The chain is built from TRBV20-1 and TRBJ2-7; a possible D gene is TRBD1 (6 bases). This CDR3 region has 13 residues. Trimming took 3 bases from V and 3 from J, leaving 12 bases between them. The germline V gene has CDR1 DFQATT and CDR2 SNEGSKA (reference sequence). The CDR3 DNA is TGCAGTGCTAGTCGTCAGGGGATCTACGAGCAGTACTTC. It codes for CSASRQGIYEQYF.

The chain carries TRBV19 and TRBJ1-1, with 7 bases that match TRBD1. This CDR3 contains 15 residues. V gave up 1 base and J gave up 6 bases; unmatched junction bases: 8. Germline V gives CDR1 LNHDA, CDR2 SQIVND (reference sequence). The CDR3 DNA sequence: TGTGCCAGTAGTATAGCAGGACAGGTTGGGGCTGAAGCTTTCTTT. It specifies CASSIAGQVGAEAFF.

The CDR3 coding sequence is TGTGCCAGCAGTTACGGGCAGGGGGAGCTCCACTTT. This sequence encodes CASSYGQGELHF. The gene calls are TRBV6-2 or TRBV6-3 and TRBJ1-6; 7 bases fit TRBD1. Trimming removed 2 bases from V and 16 bases from J; junction bases left unmatched: 5. Per the germline V gene, CDR1 is MNHEY and CDR2 is SVGEGT. CDR3 length: 12 residues.

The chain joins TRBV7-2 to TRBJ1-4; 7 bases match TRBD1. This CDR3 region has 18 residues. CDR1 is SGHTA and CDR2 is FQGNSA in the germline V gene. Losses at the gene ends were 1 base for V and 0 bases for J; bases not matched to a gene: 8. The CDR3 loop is CASSLGRDRYATNEKLFF. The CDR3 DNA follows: TGTGCCAGCAGCTTAGGCAGGGACAGATATGCAACTAATGAAAAACTGTTTTTT.

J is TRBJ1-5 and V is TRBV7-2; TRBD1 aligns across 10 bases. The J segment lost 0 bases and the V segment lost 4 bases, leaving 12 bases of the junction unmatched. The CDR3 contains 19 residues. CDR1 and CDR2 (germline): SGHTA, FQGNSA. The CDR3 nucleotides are TGTGCCAGCAGCTCGCCGGGGGACAGGGGTCTTTATAGCAATCAGCCCCAGCATTTT. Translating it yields CASSSPGDRGLYSNQPQHF.